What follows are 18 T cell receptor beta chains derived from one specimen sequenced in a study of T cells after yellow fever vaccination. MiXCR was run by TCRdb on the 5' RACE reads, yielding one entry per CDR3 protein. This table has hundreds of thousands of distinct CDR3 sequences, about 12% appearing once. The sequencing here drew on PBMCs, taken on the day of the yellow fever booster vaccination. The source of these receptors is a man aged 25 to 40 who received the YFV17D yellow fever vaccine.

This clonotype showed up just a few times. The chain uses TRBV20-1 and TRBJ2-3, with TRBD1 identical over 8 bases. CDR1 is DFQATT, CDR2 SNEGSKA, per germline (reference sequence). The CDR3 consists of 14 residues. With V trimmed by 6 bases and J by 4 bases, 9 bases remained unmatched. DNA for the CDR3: TGCAGTGCACCCGGACAGGGAAGTCCAGATACGCAGTATTTT. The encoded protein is CSAPGQGSPDTQYF.

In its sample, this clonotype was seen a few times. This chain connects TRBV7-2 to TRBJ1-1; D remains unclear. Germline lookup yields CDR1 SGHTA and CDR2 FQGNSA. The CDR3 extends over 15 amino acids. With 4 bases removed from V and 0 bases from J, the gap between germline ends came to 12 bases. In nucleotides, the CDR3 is TGTGCCAGCAGCTCCGTGCGCAATTTGAACACTGAAGCTTTCTTT. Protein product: CASSSVRNLNTEAFF.

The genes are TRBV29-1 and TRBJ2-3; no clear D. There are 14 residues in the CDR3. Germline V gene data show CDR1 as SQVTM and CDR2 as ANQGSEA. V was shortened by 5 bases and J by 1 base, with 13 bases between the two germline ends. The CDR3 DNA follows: TGCAGCGTTTTAGGGTTGGGCGGCACAGATACGCAGTATTTT. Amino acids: CSVLGLGGTDTQYF.

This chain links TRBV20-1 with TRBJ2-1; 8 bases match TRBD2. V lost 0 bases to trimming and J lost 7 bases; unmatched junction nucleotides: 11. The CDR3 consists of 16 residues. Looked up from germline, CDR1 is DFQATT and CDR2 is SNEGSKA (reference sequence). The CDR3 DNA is TGCAGTGCTAGAGATTGGGAATCCGGCGGGAGGAATGAGCAGTTCTTC. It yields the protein CSARDWESGGRNEQFF.

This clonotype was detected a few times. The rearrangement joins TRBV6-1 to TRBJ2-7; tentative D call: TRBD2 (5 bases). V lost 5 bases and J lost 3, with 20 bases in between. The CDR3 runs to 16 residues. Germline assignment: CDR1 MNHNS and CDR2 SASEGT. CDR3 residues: CASSKELLAPGYEQYF. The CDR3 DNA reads TGTGCCAGCAGTAAGGAATTGCTAGCCCCCGGCTACGAGCAGTACTTC.

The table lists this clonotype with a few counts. The CDR3 sequence is CASSAGLAGTQETQYF. CDR3 DNA: TGTGCCAGCAGCGCGGGACTAGCGGGAACTCAAGAGACCCAGTACTTC. J is TRBJ2-5 and V is TRBV5-5, with 13 bases that match TRBD2. The CDR3 covers 16 residues. Germline assignment: CDR1 SGHKS and CDR2 YYEKEE (reference sequence). The V gene end was trimmed by 4 bases and the J gene end by 2 bases; junction bases not matched to a gene: 5. Complete variable domain (other parts from reference TRBV5-5 and TRBJ2-5): DAGVTQSPTHLIKTRGQQVTLRCSPISGHKSVSWYQQVLGQGPQFIFQYYEKEERGRGNFPDRFSARQFPNYSSELNVNALLLGDSALYLCASSAGLAGTQETQYFGPGTRLLVL.

This CDR3 is CAIRTVKGSNEQFF. The DNA of the CDR3 is TGTGCCATCAGGACGGTTAAGGGGAGCAATGAGCAGTTCTTC. V usage is TRBV10-3 and J usage is TRBJ2-1; D could derive from TRBD1 or TRBD2 (5 bases each). V dropped 6 bases and J dropped 6 bases, with 15 bases sitting between them. The CDR3 is 14 residues long. Germline CDR1 and CDR2: ENHRY and SYGVKD.

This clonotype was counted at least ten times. As DNA, the CDR3 is TGTGCCAGCAGCTTGAGGACGGGAGGCACAGATACGCAGTATTTT. Translating gives CASSLRTGGTDTQYF. The rearrangement joins TRBV5-4 to TRBJ2-3; D might be TRBD2 (6 bases). Trimming removed 1 base at V and 1 base at J, with 10 bases between. Germline loops: CDR1 SGHNT, CDR2 YYREEE (reference sequence). The CDR3 has 15 amino acids.

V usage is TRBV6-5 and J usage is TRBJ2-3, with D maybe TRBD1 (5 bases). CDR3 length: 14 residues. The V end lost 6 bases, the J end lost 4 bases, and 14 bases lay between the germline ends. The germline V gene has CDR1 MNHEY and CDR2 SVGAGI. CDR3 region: CASSPRVFSDTQYF. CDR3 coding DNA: TGTGCCAGCAGCCCCAGGGTGTTTTCAGATACGCAGTATTTT.

The CDR3 coding sequence is TGTGCCAGCAGCTTAAGCCTAACCTTTGGAGATACGCAGTATTTT. Translating gives CASSLSLTFGDTQYF. The V and J genes are TRBV11-2 and TRBJ2-3; no firm D call. The CDR3 is made up of 15 amino acids. V was trimmed by 2 bases and J by 5 bases, leaving 14 bases between them. The germline gives CDR1 SGHAT, CDR2 FQNNGV.

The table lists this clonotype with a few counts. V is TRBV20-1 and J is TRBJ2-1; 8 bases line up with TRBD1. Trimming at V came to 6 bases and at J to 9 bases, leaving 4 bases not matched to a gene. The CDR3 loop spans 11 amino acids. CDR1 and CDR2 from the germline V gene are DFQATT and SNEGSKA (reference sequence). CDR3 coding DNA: TGCAGTGCAGCAGGGGGCGGTGAGCAGTTCTTC. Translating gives CSAAGGGEQFF.

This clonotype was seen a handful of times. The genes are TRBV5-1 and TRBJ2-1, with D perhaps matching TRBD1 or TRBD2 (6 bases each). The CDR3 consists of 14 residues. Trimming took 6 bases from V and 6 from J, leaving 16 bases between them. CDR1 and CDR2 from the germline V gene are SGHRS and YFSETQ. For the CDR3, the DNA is TGCGCCAGCACCCCCGGAGGGGGTTTCAATGAGCAGTTCTTC. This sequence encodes CASTPGGGFNEQFF.

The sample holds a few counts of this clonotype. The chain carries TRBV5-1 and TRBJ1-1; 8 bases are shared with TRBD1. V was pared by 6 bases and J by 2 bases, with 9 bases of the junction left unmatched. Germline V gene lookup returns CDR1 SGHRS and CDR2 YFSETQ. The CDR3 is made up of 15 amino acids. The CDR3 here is CASTPGQGPNTEAFF. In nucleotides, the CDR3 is TGCGCCAGCACCCCCGGACAGGGCCCAAACACTGAAGCTTTCTTT.

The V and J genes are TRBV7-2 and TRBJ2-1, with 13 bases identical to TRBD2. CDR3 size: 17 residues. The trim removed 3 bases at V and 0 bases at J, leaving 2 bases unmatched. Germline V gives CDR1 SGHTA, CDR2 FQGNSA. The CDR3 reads CASSFGTSGNSYNEQFF. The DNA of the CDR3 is TGTGCCAGCAGCTTCGGGACTAGCGGGAACTCCTACAATGAGCAGTTCTTC.

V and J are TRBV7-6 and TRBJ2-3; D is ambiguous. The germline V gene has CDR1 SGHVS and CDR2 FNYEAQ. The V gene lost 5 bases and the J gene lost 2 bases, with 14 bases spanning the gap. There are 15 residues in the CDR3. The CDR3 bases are TGTGCCAGCAGCATTCTTACGGCGGCCACAGATACGCAGTATTTT. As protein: CASSILTAATDTQYF.

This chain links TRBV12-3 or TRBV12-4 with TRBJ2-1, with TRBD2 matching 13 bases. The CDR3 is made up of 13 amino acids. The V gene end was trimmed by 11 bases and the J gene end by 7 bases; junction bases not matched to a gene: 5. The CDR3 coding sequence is TGTGCCGGCGGACTAGCGGGAGATAATGAGCAGTTCTTC. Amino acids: CAGGLAGDNEQFF.

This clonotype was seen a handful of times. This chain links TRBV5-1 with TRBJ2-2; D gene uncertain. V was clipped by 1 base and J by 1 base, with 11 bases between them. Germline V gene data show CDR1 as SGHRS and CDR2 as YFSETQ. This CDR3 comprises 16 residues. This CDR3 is CASSLRVAGNTGELFF. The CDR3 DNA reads TGCGCCAGCAGCTTGAGGGTCGCAGGGAACACCGGGGAGCTGTTTTTT.

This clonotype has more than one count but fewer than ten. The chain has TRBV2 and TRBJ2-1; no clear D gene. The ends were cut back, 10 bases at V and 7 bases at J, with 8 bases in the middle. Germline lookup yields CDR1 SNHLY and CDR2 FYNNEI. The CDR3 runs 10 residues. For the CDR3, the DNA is TGTGCCATAAAGGGTAATGAGCAGTTCTTC. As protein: CAIKGNEQFF.